This is a list of T cell receptor beta chains from one sample in a study of blood T cell repertoires in COVID-19. Here immunoSEQ multiplex PCR was the method, and the copy in TCRdb shows in-frame clones only, minus some. The sample holds 97,000 or so clones, approximately 86% seen once. Sequenced sample: peripheral blood. These receptors all stem from a man aged 50 to 60 with active or convalescent COVID-19. CDR3s include the opening cysteine and the closing phenylalanine or tryptophan. Each record gives: clone size, J gene, D gene, V gene, CDR3 DNA, CDR3 protein. D genes are given only for firm matches. The listing skips clone size in some rows; elsewhere it reads once, few, many or a size class.

size: NA; J: TRBJ1-2; D: TRBD1; V: TRBV10-2; DNA: TGCGCCAGCAGTCCTCAGACAGGGCCTAACTATGGCTACACCTTC; CDR3: CASSPQTGPNYGYTF
size: NA; J: TRBJ2-3; D: TRBD2; V: TRBV5-4; DNA: TGTGCCAGCAGCTTGGTCCCTAGCGGGGGACGCACAGATACGCAGTATTTT; CDR3: CASSLVPSGGRTDTQYF
size: NA; J: TRBJ2-3; D: NA; V: TRBV19; DNA: TGTGCCAGTAGTATCCTGGGGGGTACGCAGTATTTT; CDR3: CASSILGGTQYF
size: NA; J: TRBJ2-1; D: TRBD1; V: TRBV10-3; DNA: TGTGCCACCGCCCGACGGGACAGGGAGTTCAATGAGCAGTTCTTC; CDR3: CATARRDREFNEQFF
size: NA; J: TRBJ2-3; D: NA; V: TRBV9; DNA: TGTGCCAGCAGCAAGGGACTTGAGCATCCAGATACGCAGTATTTT; CDR3: CASSKGLEHPDTQYF
size: NA; J: TRBJ1-4; D: TRBD1; V: TRBV30; DNA: TGTGCCTGGGGGACAGCCACTAATGAAAAACTGTTTTTT; CDR3: CAWGTATNEKLFF
size: NA; J: TRBJ2-7; D: TRBD2; V: TRBV18; DNA: TGTGCCAGCTCACAACTAGCGGGGGACTCGGGCTACGAGCAGTACTTC; CDR3: CASSQLAGDSGYEQYF
size: few; J: TRBJ2-5; D: NA; V: TRBV7-9; DNA: TGTGCCAGCAGCCCTAGGGGATTCGGGGAGACCCAGTACTTC; CDR3: CASSPRGFGETQYF
size: NA; J: TRBJ2-7; D: NA; V: TRBV10-2; DNA: TGCGCCAGCAGCACGGAGACCTACGAGCAGTACTTC; CDR3: CASSTETYEQYF
size: NA; J: TRBJ2-5; D: NA; V: TRBV11-2; DNA: TGTGCCAGCAGCTTAGTTTCACTGAGTGGGACCCAGTACTTC; CDR3: CASSLVSLSGTQYF
size: NA; J: TRBJ2-4; D: NA; V: TRBV19; DNA: TGTGCCAGTAGTATAGTGGCCAGTGCCCTAAACATTCAGTACTTC; CDR3: CASSIVASALNIQYF
size: NA; J: TRBJ2-5; D: NA; V: TRBV5-1; DNA: TGCGCCAGCAGCACCGTTCCTGGAGAAGAGACCCAGTACTTC; CDR3: CASSTVPGEETQYF
size: NA; J: TRBJ1-2; D: NA; V: TRBV2; DNA: TGTGCCAGCAGTCCCGGGGGACGGAACTATGGCTACACCTTC; CDR3: CASSPGGRNYGYTF
size: NA; J: TRBJ1-1; D: NA; V: TRBV28; DNA: TGTGCCAGCAGTTTTCGGTCTCGGGGGGGCACTGAAGCTTTCTTT; CDR3: CASSFRSRGGTEAFF
size: few; J: TRBJ1-3; D: NA; V: TRBV3-1/TRBV3-2; DNA: TGTGCCAGCAGCCAGGGGGCGGGAAACACCATATATTTT; CDR3: CASSQGAGNTIYF
size: NA; J: TRBJ1-6; D: NA; V: TRBV28; DNA: TGTGCCAGCAGTTTGCCCGGACTACTTAATTCACCCCTCCACTTT; CDR3: CASSLPGLLNSPLHF
size: few; J: TRBJ1-2; D: NA; V: TRBV7-2; DNA: TGTGCCAGCAGCTTACTGAGGACACAGTTAAACTATGGCTACACCTTC; CDR3: CASSLLRTQLNYGYTF
size: many; J: TRBJ1-4; D: NA; V: TRBV7-9; DNA: TGTGCCAGCAGCTTGGGCAGGGATGAGGAAAAACTGTTTTTT; CDR3: CASSLGRDEEKLFF
size: once; J: TRBJ2-5; D: TRBD2; V: TRBV7-6; DNA: TGTGCCAGCAGCTTAGGGACTAGCGGGGAGGGGACCCAGTACTTC; CDR3: CASSLGTSGEGTQYF
size: NA; J: TRBJ1-2; D: NA; V: TRBV12-3/TRBV12-4; DNA: TGTGCCAGCAAAGAACAGGTAGAGGATGGCTACACCTTC; CDR3: CASKEQVEDGYTF
size: NA; J: TRBJ1-5; D: NA; V: TRBV7-9; DNA: TGTGCCAGCAGCCCGGACTCCCAGCCCCAGCATTTT; CDR3: CASSPDSQPQHF
size: NA; J: TRBJ1-2; D: NA; V: TRBV5-6; DNA: TGTGCCAGCAGCCCCCGCTTATCGGAGATGGTGGGCTACACCTTC; CDR3: CASSPRLSEMVGYTF
size: once; J: TRBJ1-6; D: NA; V: TRBV18; DNA: TGTGCCAGCTCACCGTATAGGAGTAATTCACCCCTCCACTTT; CDR3: CASSPYRSNSPLHF
size: NA; J: TRBJ1-4; D: TRBD1; V: TRBV2; DNA: TGTGCCAGCACCCCGTTAAGGACAGGGGAGGGGAAACTGTTTTTT; CDR3: CASTPLRTGEGKLFF
size: NA; J: TRBJ1-5; D: TRBD1; V: TRBV19; DNA: TGTGCCAGTAGTACCCTGACAGGGATAAATCAGCCCCAGCATTTT; CDR3: CASSTLTGINQPQHF
size: NA; J: TRBJ2-1; D: NA; V: TRBV2; DNA: TGTGCCAGCACGGGACTGGCGGGTATGAGCTCCTACAATGAGCAGTTCTTC; CDR3: CASTGLAGMSSYNEQFF
size: NA; J: TRBJ1-2; D: NA; V: TRBV10-3; DNA: TGTGCCATCAGTGATTCCAAGGTAACAGGGCAGACCTTC; CDR3: CAISDSKVTGQTF
size: once; J: TRBJ2-5; D: TRBD1; V: TRBV28; DNA: TGTGCCAGCAGTTTCCAACAGGGGTTTGAGACCCAGTACTTC; CDR3: CASSFQQGFETQYF
size: NA; J: TRBJ2-1; D: NA; V: TRBV11-3; DNA: TGTGCCAGCAGCACAGGACAGTACAATGAGCAGTTCTTC; CDR3: CASSTGQYNEQFF
size: NA; J: TRBJ2-1; D: TRBD2; V: TRBV5-1; DNA: TGCGCCAGCAGCTTATCTCCGGGGGGTAACAATGAGCAGTTCTTC; CDR3: CASSLSPGGNNEQFF
size: NA; J: TRBJ2-1; D: NA; V: TRBV24-1; DNA: TGTGCCACCAGTGATTTGCAGAAAAACTACAATGAGCAGTTCTTC; CDR3: CATSDLQKNYNEQFF
size: NA; J: TRBJ1-3; D: NA; V: TRBV9; DNA: TGTGCCAGCAGCGAGCATTCCTCTGGAAACACCATATATTTT; CDR3: CASSEHSSGNTIYF
size: once; J: TRBJ1-3; D: TRBD1; V: TRBV28; DNA: TGTGCCAGCAGTCCCCCAGGACAGGGGGGCACCATATATTTT; CDR3: CASSPPGQGGTIYF
size: NA; J: TRBJ2-3; D: NA; V: TRBV5-1; DNA: TGCGCCAGCAGCTTGGGGCAGGTCGGTGGGACAGATACGCAGTATTTT; CDR3: CASSLGQVGGTDTQYF
size: NA; J: TRBJ2-3; D: TRBD2; V: TRBV28; DNA: TGTGCCAGCACGGGGGGGCCTACAGATACGCAGTATTTT; CDR3: CASTGGPTDTQYF
size: NA; J: TRBJ2-5; D: TRBD1; V: TRBV2; DNA: TGTGCCAGCAGTGAACGACAGGGGGCTGAGACCCAGTACTTC; CDR3: CASSERQGAETQYF
size: NA; J: TRBJ2-7; D: TRBD1; V: TRBV5-4; DNA: TGTGCCAGCAGACAGGACAGGGGGCCCGAGCAGTACTTC; CDR3: CASRQDRGPEQYF
size: few; J: TRBJ1-1; D: TRBD1; V: TRBV6-5; DNA: TGTGCCAGCAGTTTCCACAGGGGGAAAGCTGAAGCTTTCTTT; CDR3: CASSFHRGKAEAFF
size: NA; J: TRBJ2-1; D: TRBD2; V: TRBV28; DNA: TGTGCCAGCAGTTTCGCTAGCGGGGGGGCGAATGAGCAGTTCTTC; CDR3: CASSFASGGANEQFF
size: once; J: TRBJ1-2; D: TRBD1; V: TRBV10-3; DNA: TGTGCCATTGGACAGGGCTCCTTCTATGGCTACACCTTC; CDR3: CAIGQGSFYGYTF
size: NA; J: TRBJ2-3; D: TRBD2; V: TRBV7-9; DNA: TGTGCCAGCAGCCCGCTCGGGGGGTCGACAGATACGCAGTATTTT; CDR3: CASSPLGGSTDTQYF
size: NA; J: TRBJ1-6; D: NA; V: TRBV4-1; DNA: TGCGCCAGCAGCTCCAGCCGGGGTGGTGGTTCACCCCTCCACTTT; CDR3: CASSSSRGGGSPLHF
size: few; J: TRBJ1-1; D: NA; V: TRBV7-2; DNA: TGTGCCAGCAGCTCCCACCGCAGGGCCACTGAAGCTTTCTTT; CDR3: CASSSHRRATEAFF
size: NA; J: TRBJ2-1; D: TRBD2; V: TRBV4-1; DNA: TGCGCCAGCAGCCTAAAGAGGGGCCTCAGTACCGGGACTAGCAGGATTGAGCAGTTCTTC; CDR3: CASSLKRGLSTGTSRIEQFF
size: NA; J: TRBJ1-2; D: TRBD1; V: TRBV5-8; DNA: TGTGCCAGCAGCTTAGGGACAGGGACCCTCTATGGCTACACCTTC; CDR3: CASSLGTGTLYGYTF
size: NA; J: TRBJ2-3; D: NA; V: TRBV27; DNA: TGTGCCAGCAGTTATACCAGGGACACAGATACGCAGTATTTT; CDR3: CASSYTRDTDTQYF
size: NA; J: TRBJ2-5; D: NA; V: TRBV28; DNA: TGTGCCAGCAGTTCCGGGGGGCGGGAGACCCAGTACTTC; CDR3: CASSSGGRETQYF
size: NA; J: TRBJ2-1; D: TRBD2; V: TRBV28; DNA: TGTGCCAGCATTTCTTTTAGCGGGGGGGCCAGCAATGAGCAGTTCTTC; CDR3: CASISFSGGASNEQFF
size: once; J: TRBJ1-1; D: NA; V: TRBV12-3/TRBV12-4; DNA: TGTGCCACCTCGGGGTCTTCGGAAGCTTTCTTT; CDR3: CATSGSSEAFF
size: NA; J: TRBJ1-6; D: TRBD1; V: TRBV5-1; DNA: TGCGCCAGCAGCTTGGAGGGACAGGGTGATTCACCCCTCCACTTT; CDR3: CASSLEGQGDSPLHF
size: once; J: TRBJ1-1; D: NA; V: TRBV6-5; DNA: TGTGCCACCCATATACGACTGAATCTGAACACTGAAGCTTTCTTT; CDR3: CATHIRLNLNTEAFF
size: NA; J: TRBJ2-7; D: TRBD2; V: TRBV11-2; DNA: TGTGCCAGCAGCTTCCTGGGGGGGTACGAGCAGTACTTC; CDR3: CASSFLGGYEQYF
size: NA; J: TRBJ1-6; D: NA; V: TRBV19; DNA: TGTGCCAGTAGTACGCAGGCAACTAATTCACCCCTCCACTTT; CDR3: CASSTQATNSPLHF
size: NA; J: TRBJ1-5; D: NA; V: TRBV6-1; DNA: TGTGCCAGCAGTGAGGAGGGGCGTTACAATCAGCCCCAGCATTTT; CDR3: CASSEEGRYNQPQHF
size: NA; J: TRBJ1-5; D: NA; V: TRBV28; DNA: TGTGCCAGCAGCCCCCCGGACATTCAGCCCCAGCATTTT; CDR3: CASSPPDIQPQHF
size: NA; J: TRBJ2-2; D: TRBD2; V: TRBV3-1/TRBV3-2; DNA: TGTGCCAGCAGCCATCAAGGGGGACTAGCGGGAACCGGGGAGCTGTTTTTT; CDR3: CASSHQGGLAGTGELFF